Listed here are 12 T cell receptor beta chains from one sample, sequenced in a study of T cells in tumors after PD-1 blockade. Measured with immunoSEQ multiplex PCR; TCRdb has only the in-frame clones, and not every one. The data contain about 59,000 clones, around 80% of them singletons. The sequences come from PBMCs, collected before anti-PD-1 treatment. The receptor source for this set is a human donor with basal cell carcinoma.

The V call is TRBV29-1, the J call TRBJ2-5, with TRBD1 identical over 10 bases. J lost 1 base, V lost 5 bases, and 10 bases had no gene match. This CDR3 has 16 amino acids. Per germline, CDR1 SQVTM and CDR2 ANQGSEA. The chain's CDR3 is CSVKGQGQRGQETQYF. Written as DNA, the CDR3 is TGCAGCGTTAAGGGACAGGGGCAGAGGGGCCAAGAGACCCAGTACTTC.

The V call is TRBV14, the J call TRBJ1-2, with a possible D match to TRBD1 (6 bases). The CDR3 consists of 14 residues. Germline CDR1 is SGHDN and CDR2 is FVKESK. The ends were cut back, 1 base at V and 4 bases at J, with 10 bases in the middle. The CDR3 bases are TGTGCCAGCAGCCAAGCGACAGGAGGCTATGGCTACACCTTC. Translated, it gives CASSQATGGYGYTF.

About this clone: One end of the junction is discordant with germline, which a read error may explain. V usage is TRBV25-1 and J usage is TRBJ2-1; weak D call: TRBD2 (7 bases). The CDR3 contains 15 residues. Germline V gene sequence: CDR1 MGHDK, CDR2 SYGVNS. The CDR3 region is CASRQGTIVAGEEFF. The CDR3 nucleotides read TGTGCCAGCAGACAGGGCACAATCGTAGCGGGTGAGGAGTTCTTC.

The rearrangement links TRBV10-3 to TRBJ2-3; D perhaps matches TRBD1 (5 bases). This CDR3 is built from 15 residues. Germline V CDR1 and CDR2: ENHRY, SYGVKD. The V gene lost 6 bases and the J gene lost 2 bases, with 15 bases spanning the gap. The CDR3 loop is CAIRKTGGITDTQYF. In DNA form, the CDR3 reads TGTGCCATCAGGAAAACAGGTGGGATCACAGATACGCAGTATTTT.

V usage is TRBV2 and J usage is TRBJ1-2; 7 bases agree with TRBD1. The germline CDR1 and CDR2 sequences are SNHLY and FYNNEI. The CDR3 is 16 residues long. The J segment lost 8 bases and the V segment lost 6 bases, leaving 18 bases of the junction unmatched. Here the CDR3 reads CASRPRRNRGQEGYTF. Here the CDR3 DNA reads TGTGCCAGCAGGCCCCGCCGCAACAGGGGCCAAGAGGGCTACACCTTC. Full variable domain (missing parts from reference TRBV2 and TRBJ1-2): EPEVTQTPSHQVTQMGQEVILRCVPISNHLYFYWYRQILGQKVEFLVSFYNNEISEKSEIFDDQFSVERPDGSNFTLKIRSTKLEDSAMYFCASRPRRNRGQEGYTFGSGTRLTVV.

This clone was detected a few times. This CDR3 reads CASSLRTRTDNEQFF. The CDR3 nucleotides read TGTGCCAGCAGCTTAAGAACCCGGACGGACAATGAGCAGTTCTTC. This chain uses TRBV7-9 with TRBJ2-1; D gene unclear. CDR1 and CDR2 from the germline V gene are SEHNR and FQNEAQ (reference sequence). The CDR3 is made up of 15 amino acids. The ends were cut back, 2 bases at V and 5 bases at J, with 13 bases in the middle.

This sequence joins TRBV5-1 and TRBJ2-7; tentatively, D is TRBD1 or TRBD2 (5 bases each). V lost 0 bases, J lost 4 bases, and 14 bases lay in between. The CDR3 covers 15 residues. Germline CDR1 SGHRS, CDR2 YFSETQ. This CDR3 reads CASSLEFGAWYEQYF. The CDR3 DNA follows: TGCGCCAGCAGCTTGGAATTCGGGGCCTGGTACGAGCAGTACTTC. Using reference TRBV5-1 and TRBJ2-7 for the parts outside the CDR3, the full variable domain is KAGVTQTPRYLIKTRGQQVTLSCSPISGHRSVSWYQQTPGQGLQFLFEYFSETQRNKGNFPGRFSGRQFSNSRSEMNVSTLELGDSALYLCASSLEFGAWYEQYFGPGTRLTVT.

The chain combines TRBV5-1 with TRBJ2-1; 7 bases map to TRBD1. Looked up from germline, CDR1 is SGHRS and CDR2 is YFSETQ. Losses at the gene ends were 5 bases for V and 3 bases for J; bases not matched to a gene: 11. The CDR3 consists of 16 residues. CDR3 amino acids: CASSHPSGTDYNEQFF. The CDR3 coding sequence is TGCGCCAGCAGTCATCCTTCCGGGACAGACTACAATGAGCAGTTCTTC.

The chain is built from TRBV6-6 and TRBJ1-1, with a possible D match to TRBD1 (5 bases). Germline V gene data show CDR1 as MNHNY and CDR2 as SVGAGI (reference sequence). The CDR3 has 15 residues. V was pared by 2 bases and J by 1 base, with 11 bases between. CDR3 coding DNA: TGTGCCAGCAGTTACGGGGGGAACGGGAACACTGAAGCTTTCTTT. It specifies CASSYGGNGNTEAFF.

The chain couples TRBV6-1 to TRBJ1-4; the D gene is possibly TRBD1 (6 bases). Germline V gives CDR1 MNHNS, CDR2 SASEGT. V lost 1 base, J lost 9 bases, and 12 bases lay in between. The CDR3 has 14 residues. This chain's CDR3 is CASSEGGALKKLFF. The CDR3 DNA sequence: TGTGCCAGCAGTGAAGGGGGGGCCCTCAAAAAACTGTTTTTT.

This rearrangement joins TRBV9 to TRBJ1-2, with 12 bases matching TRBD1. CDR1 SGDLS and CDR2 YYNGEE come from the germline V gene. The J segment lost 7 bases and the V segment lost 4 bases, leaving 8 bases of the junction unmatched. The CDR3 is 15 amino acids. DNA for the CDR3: TGTGCCAGCAGCCCCGGGACAGGGGGCGGATTTGGCTACACCTTC. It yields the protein CASSPGTGGGFGYTF. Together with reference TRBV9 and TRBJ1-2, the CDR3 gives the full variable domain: DSGVTQTPKHLITATGQRVTLRCSPRSGDLSVYWYQQSLDQGLQFLIQYYNGEERAKGNILERFSAQQFPDLHSELNLSSLELGDSALYFCASSPGTGGGFGYTFGSGTRLTVV.

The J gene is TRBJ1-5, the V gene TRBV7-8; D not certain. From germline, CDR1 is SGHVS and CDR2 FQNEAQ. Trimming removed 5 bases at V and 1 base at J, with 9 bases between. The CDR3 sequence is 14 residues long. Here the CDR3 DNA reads TGTGCCAGCAGCCACGGGCAGAGCAATCAGCCCCAGCATTTT. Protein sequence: CASSHGQSNQPQHF.